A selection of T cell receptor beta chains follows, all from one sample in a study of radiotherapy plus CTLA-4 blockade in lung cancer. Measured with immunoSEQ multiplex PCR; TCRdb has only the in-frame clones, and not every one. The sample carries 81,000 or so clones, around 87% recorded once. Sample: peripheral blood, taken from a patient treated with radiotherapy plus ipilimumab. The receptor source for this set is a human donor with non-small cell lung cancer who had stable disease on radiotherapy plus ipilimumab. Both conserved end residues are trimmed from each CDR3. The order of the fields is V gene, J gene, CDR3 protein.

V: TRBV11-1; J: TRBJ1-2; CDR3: ASSPDIYGYT
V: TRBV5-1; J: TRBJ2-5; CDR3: ASSPGTSGETQY
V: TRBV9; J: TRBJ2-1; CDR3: ASSVVGTSGRESYNEQF
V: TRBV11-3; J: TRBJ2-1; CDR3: ASSLDGTGGAEQF
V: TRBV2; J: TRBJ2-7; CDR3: ARSRDRAYEQY
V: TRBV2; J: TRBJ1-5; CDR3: ASSTGVNQPQH
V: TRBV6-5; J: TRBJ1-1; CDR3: ASRPRQGRTEAF
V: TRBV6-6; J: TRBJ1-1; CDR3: ASSYSGEVPEAF
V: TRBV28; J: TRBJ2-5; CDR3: ASSSTPGASETQY
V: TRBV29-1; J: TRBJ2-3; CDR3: SVEQTVPDTQY
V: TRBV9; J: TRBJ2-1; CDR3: ASSPPGTAQF
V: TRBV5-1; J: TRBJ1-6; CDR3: ASSLNRDNSPLH
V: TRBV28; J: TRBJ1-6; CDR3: ASKGRGLVNSPLH
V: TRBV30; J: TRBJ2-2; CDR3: AWRTDTGELF
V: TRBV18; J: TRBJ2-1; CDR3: ASSPETRDYNEQF
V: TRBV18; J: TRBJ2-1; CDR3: ASSPPSGRGDEQF
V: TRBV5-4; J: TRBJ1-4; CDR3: ASSLNEGRGKLF
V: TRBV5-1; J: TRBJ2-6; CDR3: ASSLSGTGLSGANVLT
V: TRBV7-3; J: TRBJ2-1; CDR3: ASSAQTGIYNEQF
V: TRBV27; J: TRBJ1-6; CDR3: ASSLVGRGIYDSPLH
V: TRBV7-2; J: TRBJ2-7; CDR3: ASSTAAGGRYEQY
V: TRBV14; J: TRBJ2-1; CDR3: ASSQDLVGEQF
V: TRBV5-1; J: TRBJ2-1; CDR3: ASSWAVGGTNYNEQF
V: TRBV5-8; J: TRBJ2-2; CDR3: ASSFTGGNTGELF
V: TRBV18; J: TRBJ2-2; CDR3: ASSPPVGLAGGPGTGELF